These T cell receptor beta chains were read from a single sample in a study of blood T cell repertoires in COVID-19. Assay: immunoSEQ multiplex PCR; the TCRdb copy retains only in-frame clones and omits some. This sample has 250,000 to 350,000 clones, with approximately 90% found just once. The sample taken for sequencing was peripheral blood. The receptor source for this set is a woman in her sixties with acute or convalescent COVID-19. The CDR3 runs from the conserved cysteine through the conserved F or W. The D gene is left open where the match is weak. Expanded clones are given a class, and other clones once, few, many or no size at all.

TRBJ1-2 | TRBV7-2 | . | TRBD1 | CASSLQGAGGYTF | TGTGCCAGCAGCTTACAGGGGGCGGGAGGCTACACCTTC
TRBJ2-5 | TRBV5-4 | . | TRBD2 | CASSGTSGSWETQYF | TGTGCCAGCAGCGGGACTAGCGGGAGTTGGGAGACCCAGTACTTC
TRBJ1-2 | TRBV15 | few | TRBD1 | CATSRDRGTGDYGYTF | TGTGCCACCAGCAGAGACCGGGGGACAGGGGATTATGGCTACACCTTC
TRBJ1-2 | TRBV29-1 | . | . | CSVDSGVANYGYTF | TGCAGCGTCGATTCAGGGGTTGCTAACTATGGCTACACCTTC
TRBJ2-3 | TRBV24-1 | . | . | CATSDPGALSTDTQYF | TGTGCCACCAGTGATCCAGGGGCGCTTAGCACAGATACGCAGTATTTT
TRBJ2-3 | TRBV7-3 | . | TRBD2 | CASSLLLAGTDTQYF | TGTGCCAGCAGCTTATTGCTAGCGGGGACAGATACGCAGTATTTT
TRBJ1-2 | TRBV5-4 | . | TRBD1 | CASRQTGARDGYTF | TGTGCCAGCAGACAGACAGGGGCGCGGGATGGCTACACCTTC
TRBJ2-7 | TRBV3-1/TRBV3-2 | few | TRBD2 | CASSQVRKGLTYEQYF | TGTGCCAGCAGCCAAGTTAGGAAGGGACTAACATACGAGCAGTACTTC
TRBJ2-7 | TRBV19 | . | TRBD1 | CASSIGAGQVYEQYF | TGTGCCAGTAGTATAGGGGCGGGACAGGTGTACGAGCAGTACTTC
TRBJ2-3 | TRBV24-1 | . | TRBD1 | CATSDLRSGDRGFTDTQYF | TGTGCCACCAGTGATTTGAGGTCCGGCGACAGGGGATTCACAGATACGCAGTATTTT
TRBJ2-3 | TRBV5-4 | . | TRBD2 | CASSAGLAAATDTQYF | TGTGCCAGCAGCGCTGGACTAGCGGCGGCCACAGATACGCAGTATTTT
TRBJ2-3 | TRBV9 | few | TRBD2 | CASSVRTSGDTYGDTQYF | TGTGCCAGCAGCGTCCGGACTAGCGGGGACACTTATGGAGATACGCAGTATTTT
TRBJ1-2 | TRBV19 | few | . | CASSIAVTPIHGYTF | TGTGCCAGTAGTATAGCTGTCACCCCTATACATGGCTACACCTTC
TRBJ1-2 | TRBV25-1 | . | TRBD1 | CASSGDRVANGYTF | TGTGCCAGCAGTGGGGACAGGGTAGCGAATGGCTACACCTTC
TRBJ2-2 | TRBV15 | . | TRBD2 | CATSPGSMAGVGGELFF | TGTGCCACCAGCCCGGGGTCTATGGCGGGAGTGGGCGGGGAGCTGTTTTTT
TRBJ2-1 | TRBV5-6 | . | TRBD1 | CASSTRGQGPYNEQFF | TGTGCCAGCAGCACTAGGGGACAGGGCCCTTACAATGAGCAGTTCTTC
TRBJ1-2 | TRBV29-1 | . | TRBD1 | CSVVGQIYGYTF | TGCAGCGTTGTGGGACAGATCTATGGCTACACCTTC
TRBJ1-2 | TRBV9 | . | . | CASSVQQGNYGYTF | TGTGCCAGCAGCGTACAACAGGGTAACTATGGCTACACCTTC
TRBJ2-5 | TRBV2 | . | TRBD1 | CAGAGGASETQYF | TGTGCCGGAGCAGGGGGCGCCTCGGAGACCCAGTACTTC
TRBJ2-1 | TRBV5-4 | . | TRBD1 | CASSYPGQGVDEQFF | TGTGCCAGCAGTTACCCGGGACAGGGGGTCGATGAGCAGTTCTTC
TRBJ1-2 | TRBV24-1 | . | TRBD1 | CATSDPTGGNGYTF | TGTGCCACCAGTGACCCGACAGGGGGCAATGGCTACACCTTC
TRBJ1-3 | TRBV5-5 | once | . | CASSSTQGGNTIYF | TGTGCCAGCAGCTCAACACAGGGTGGAAACACCATATATTTT
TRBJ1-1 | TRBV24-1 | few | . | CATSDRGNTEAFF | TGTGCCACCAGTGACAGGGGAAACACTGAAGCTTTCTTT
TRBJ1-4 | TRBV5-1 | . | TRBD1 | CASSGGQGTTNEKLFF | TGCGCCAGCAGCGGGGGACAGGGGACGACTAATGAAAAACTGTTTTTT
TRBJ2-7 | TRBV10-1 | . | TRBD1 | CASGRDRNYEQYF | TGCGCCAGCGGGCGGGACAGGAACTACGAGCAGTACTTC
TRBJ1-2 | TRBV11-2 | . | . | CASSLAQAYGYTF | TGTGCCAGCAGCTTAGCACAGGCTTATGGCTACACCTTC
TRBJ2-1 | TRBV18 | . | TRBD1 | CASSRPGTGFSDNEQFF | TGTGCCAGCTCACGTCCCGGGACAGGGTTCTCAGACAATGAGCAGTTCTTC
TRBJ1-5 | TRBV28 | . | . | CASSSPNQPQHF | TGTGCCAGCAGTTCCCCGAATCAGCCCCAGCATTTT
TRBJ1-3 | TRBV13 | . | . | CASSLGQSSGNTIYF | TGTGCCAGCAGCTTAGGACAAAGCTCTGGAAACACCATATATTTT
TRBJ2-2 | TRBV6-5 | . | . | CASSQGTGELFF | TGTGCCAGCAGTCAGGGGACCGGGGAGCTGTTTTTT
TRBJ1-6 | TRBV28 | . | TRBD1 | CASRGTGANSPLHF | TGTGCCAGCCGAGGGACAGGGGCTAATTCACCCCTCCACTTT
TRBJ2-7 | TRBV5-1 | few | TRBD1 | CASNNPGQGTYEQYF | TGCGCCAGCAACAACCCAGGACAGGGAACCTACGAGCAGTACTTC
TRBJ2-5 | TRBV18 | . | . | CASSPPGRETQYF | TGTGCCAGCTCACCACCCGGTAGAGAGACCCAGTACTTC
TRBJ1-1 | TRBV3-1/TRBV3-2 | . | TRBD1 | CASSLFRGQGRSNTEAFF | TGTGCCAGCAGCCTCTTTCGGGGACAGGGAAGATCGAACACTGAAGCTTTCTTT
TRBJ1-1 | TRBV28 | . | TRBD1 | CASSLSQGGTEAFF | TGTGCCAGCAGTTTATCACAGGGGGGCACTGAAGCTTTCTTT
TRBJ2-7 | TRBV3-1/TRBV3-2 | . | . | CASSPYGTFQYF | TGTGCCAGCAGCCCTTACGGTACGTTCCAGTACTTC
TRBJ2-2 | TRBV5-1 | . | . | CASSLGQGSTGELFF | TGCGCCAGCAGCTTAGGTCAGGGGAGCACCGGGGAGCTGTTTTTT
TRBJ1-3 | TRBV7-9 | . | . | CASSSQGYTIYF | TGTGCCAGCAGCTCCCAGGGGTACACCATATATTTT
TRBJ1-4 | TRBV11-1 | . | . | CASSPGTEPNEKLFF | TGTGCCAGCAGCCCGGGAACAGAGCCTAATGAAAAACTGTTTTTT
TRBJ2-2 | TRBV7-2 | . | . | CASSLSGSHATGELFF | TGTGCCAGCAGCCTATCCGGGAGCCATGCCACCGGGGAGCTGTTTTTT
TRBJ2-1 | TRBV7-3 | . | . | CASSGPGGRVRQDNEQFF | TGTGCCAGCAGCGGCCCGGGTGGGAGAGTGAGACAGGACAATGAGCAGTTCTTC
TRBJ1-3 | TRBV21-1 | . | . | CASSKAGHGRSWAGNTIYF | TGTGCCAGCAGCAAAGCGGGACACGGCCGGAGTTGGGCAGGAAACACCATATATTTT
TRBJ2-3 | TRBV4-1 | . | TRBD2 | CASSQGPMVAGAEDTQYF | TGCGCCAGCAGCCAAGGACCGATGGTAGCGGGAGCGGAAGATACGCAGTATTTT
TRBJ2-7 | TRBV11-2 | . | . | CASSLVSMGPYEQYF | TGTGCCAGCAGCTTAGTCTCGATGGGGCCCTACGAGCAGTACTTC
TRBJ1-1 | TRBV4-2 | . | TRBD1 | CASSQETGGEAFF | TGTGCCAGCAGCCAAGAGACAGGGGGCGAAGCTTTCTTT
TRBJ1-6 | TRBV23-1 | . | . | CASSQRGVRYNSPLHF | TGCGCCAGCAGTCAAAGGGGCGTTCGCTATAATTCACCCCTCCACTTT
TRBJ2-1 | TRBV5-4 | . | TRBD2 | CASSPRTSGHNEQFF | TGTGCCAGCAGCCCCCGGACTAGCGGTCACAATGAGCAGTTCTTC
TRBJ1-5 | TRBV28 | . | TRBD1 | CASSFSYRGQPQHF | TGTGCCAGCAGTTTCTCATACAGGGGCCAGCCCCAGCATTTT
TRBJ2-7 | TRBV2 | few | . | CAISRRQASYEQYF | TGTGCCATTTCACGACGACAGGCTTCCTACGAGCAGTACTTC
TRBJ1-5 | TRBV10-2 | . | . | CASGDSLTQQPQHF | TGCGCCAGCGGAGACAGCCTTACCCAACAGCCCCAGCATTTT